Listed below are T cell receptor beta chains from one sample, sequenced in a study of cytomegalovirus exposure and HLA in healthy donors. This table comes from immunoSEQ multiplex PCR, and its TCRdb copy is limited to in-frame clones, with some not included. The sample lists under 200,000 clones, 75% to 90% occurring once. The sequencing input was PBMCs. The receptors shown here come from a man between 18 and 35 years old in good health and CMV-seropositive. The CDR3 runs from the conserved cysteine through the conserved F or W. The order of the fields is J gene, D gene, V gene, CDR3 protein, CDR3 DNA. The D gene is left open where the match is weak.

>TRBJ1-5|NA|TRBV4-1
CASSQVYSGTNWNQPQHF
TGCGCCAGCAGCCAAGTATATTCCGGGACAAACTGGAATCAGCCCCAGCATTTT
>TRBJ1-2|TRBD1|TRBV9
CASSVGDRVNYGYTF
TGTGCCAGCAGCGTCGGGGACAGAGTTAACTATGGCTACACCTTC
>TRBJ2-5|NA|TRBV7-3
CASSLQGSQETQYF
TGTGCCAGCAGCTTACAGGGATCCCAAGAGACCCAGTACTTC
>TRBJ2-3|NA|TRBV29-1
CSVVGEDTQYF
TGCAGCGTTGTCGGGGAGGATACGCAGTATTTT
>TRBJ1-1|NA|TRBV7-9
CASSLPVQEQNTEAFF
TGTGCCAGCAGCTTACCAGTTCAGGAACAGAACACTGAAGCTTTCTTT
>TRBJ2-2|TRBD1|TRBV10-3
CATGQGAGELFF
TGTGCCACTGGACAGGGGGCCGGGGAGCTGTTTTTT
>TRBJ1-2|NA|TRBV12-5
CASGLVQVNTF
TGTGCTAGTGGTTTGGTACAGGTTAACACCTTC
>TRBJ2-3|TRBD2|TRBV7-9
CASSFASGGADTQYF
TGTGCCAGCAGCTTTGCTAGCGGGGGGGCCGATACGCAGTATTTT
>TRBJ2-7|NA|TRBV27
CASSLYWAGTVIYEQYF
TGTGCCAGCAGTTTATATTGGGCGGGGACAGTGATATACGAGCAGTACTTC
>TRBJ2-2|TRBD2|TRBV19
CASSIIEGSGSGELFF
TGTGCCAGTAGTATTATCGAGGGTAGCGGGTCCGGGGAGCTGTTTTTT